This entry lists 10 T cell receptor beta chains sequenced from one sample in a study of blood T cell repertoires in COVID-19. Some clones are missing from TCRdb's copy, which holds only in-frame ones; the method was immunoSEQ multiplex PCR. The sample lists roughly 59,000 clones, 65% to 85% occurring once. Sequencing was carried out using peripheral blood. Receptors originate from a human donor in a cohort sampled during active COVID-19.

The chain employs TRBV28 and TRBJ1-2, with 7 bases fitting TRBD1. CDR1 MDHEN and CDR2 SYDVKM come from the germline V gene. The V gene end was trimmed by 6 bases and the J gene end by 0 bases; junction bases not matched to a gene: 4. The CDR3 loop spans 14 amino acids. CDR3 amino acids: CASRTGTANYGYTF. The DNA of the CDR3 is TGTGCCAGCAGGACCGGGACAGCTAACTATGGCTACACCTTC.

This clone appeared once. The DNA of the CDR3 is TGCGCCAGCAGAGGCGGGGGGGCCTCGGATACGCAGTATTTT. It encodes CASRGGGASDTQYF. V is TRBV5-1 and J is TRBJ2-3; 9 nucleotides align to TRBD2. This CDR3 is 14 amino acids long. Germline V gene data show CDR1 as SGHRS and CDR2 as YFSETQ. With 5 bases clipped from V and 6 bases from J, the junction kept 7 bases outside the gene matches.

The chain employs TRBV18 and TRBJ1-4; 7 nucleotides agree with TRBD1. Losses at the gene ends were 4 bases for V and 2 bases for J; bases not matched to a gene: 7. CDR1 is KGHSH, CDR2 LQKENI, per germline. The CDR3 sequence is 16 residues long. The chain's CDR3 is CASSLGGGRTNEKLFF. The CDR3 bases are TGTGCCAGCTCACTAGGAGGGGGCAGGACTAATGAAAAACTGTTTTTT. Supplemented by reference TRBV18 and TRBJ1-4, the full variable domain reads NAGVMQNPRHLVRRRGQEARLRCSPMKGHSHVYWYRQLPEEGLKFMVYLQKENIIDESGMPKERFSAEFPKEGPSILRIQQVVRGDSAAYFCASSLGGGRTNEKLFFGSGTQLSVL.

This rearrangement joins TRBV3-1 (or the pseudogene TRBV3-2) to TRBJ1-1, with D maybe TRBD1 (6 bases). Germline CDR1 and CDR2: LGHDT and YNNKEL (reference sequence). Trimming removed 1 base at V and 7 bases at J, with 13 bases between. The CDR3 has 14 residues. CDR3 residues: CASSQGPGDGEAFF. The CDR3 region has the DNA TGTGCCAGCAGCCAAGGGCCAGGGGACGGTGAAGCTTTCTTT.

CDR3 loop: CASSQELAKNIQYF. CDR3 nucleotide sequence: TGTGCCAGCAGCCAAGAACTAGCCAAAAACATTCAGTACTTC. The chain couples TRBV4-2 to TRBJ2-4; D unclear. The germline V gene encodes CDR1 LGHNA and CDR2 YNFKEQ. CDR3 length: 14 amino acids. V lost 0 bases, J lost 0 bases, and 3 bases lay in between.

The chain employs TRBV27 and TRBJ2-1, with TRBD2 identical over 10 bases. The ends lost 3 bases at V and 9 bases at J; junction bases unmatched: 2. From germline, CDR1 is MNHEY and CDR2 SMNVEV (reference sequence). This CDR3 is built from 13 residues. This CDR3 reads CASSFLAGAEQFF. CDR3 DNA sequence: TGTGCCAGCAGTTTTCTAGCGGGAGCTGAGCAGTTCTTC.

The chain has TRBV5-6 and TRBJ1-1; D is unresolved. Per the germline V gene, CDR1 is SGHDT and CDR2 is YYEEEE. Trimming pared 1 base from V and 4 bases from J, leaving 11 bases between. The CDR3 is made up of 14 amino acids. In DNA, the CDR3 is TGTGCCAGCAGCTTGCCGGCAGGAGGCACTGAAGCTTTCTTT. The encoded protein is CASSLPAGGTEAFF.

The chain combines TRBV5-5 with TRBJ2-7, with 7 bases lining up with TRBD2. The trim removed 4 bases at V and 2 bases at J, leaving 3 bases unmatched. This CDR3 is 13 amino acids long. Looked up from germline, CDR1 is SGHKS and CDR2 is YYEKEE (reference sequence). The CDR3 DNA sequence: TGTGCCAGCAGCGGGGAGGGCACCTACGAGCAGTACTTC. Its translation: CASSGEGTYEQYF.

This clone came up a few times. This chain joins TRBV9 and TRBJ1-2; a possible D gene is TRBD1 (5 bases). The V gene's germline CDR1 is SGDLS and CDR2 YYNGEE. The CDR3 extends over 12 amino acids. The ends were cut back, 4 bases at V and 7 bases at J, with 11 bases in the middle. The DNA of the CDR3 is TGTGCCAGCAGCCCCCAGGGTATTGGCTACACCTTC. Amino acid sequence: CASSPQGIGYTF.

The chain couples TRBV10-3 to TRBJ1-2; no firm D call. V was clipped by 4 bases and J by 7 bases, with 19 bases between them. This CDR3 comprises 15 residues. Per the germline V gene, CDR1 is ENHRY and CDR2 is SYGVKD. CDR3: CAISGTGNGLSGYTF. The CDR3 nucleotides are TGTGCCATCAGTGGGACGGGGAATGGACTCTCTGGCTACACCTTC.